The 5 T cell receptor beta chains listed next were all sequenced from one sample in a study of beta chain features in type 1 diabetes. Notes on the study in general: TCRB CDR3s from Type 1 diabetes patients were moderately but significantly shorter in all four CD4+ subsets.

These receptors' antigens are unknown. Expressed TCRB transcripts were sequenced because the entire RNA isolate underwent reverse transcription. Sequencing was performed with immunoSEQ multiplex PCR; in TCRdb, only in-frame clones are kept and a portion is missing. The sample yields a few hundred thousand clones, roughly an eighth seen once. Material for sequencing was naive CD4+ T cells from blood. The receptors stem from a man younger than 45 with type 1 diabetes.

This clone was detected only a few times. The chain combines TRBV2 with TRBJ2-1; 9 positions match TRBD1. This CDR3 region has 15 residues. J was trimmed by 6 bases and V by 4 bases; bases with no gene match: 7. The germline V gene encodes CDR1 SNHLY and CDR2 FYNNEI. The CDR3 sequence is CASSVLQGAGNEQFF. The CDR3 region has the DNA TGTGCCAGCAGTGTATTACAGGGGGCAGGCAATGAGCAGTTCTTC.

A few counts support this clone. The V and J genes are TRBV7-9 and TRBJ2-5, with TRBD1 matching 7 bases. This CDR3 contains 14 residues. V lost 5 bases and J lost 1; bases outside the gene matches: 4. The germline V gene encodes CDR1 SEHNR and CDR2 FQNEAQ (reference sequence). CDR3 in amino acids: CASSKQGTQETQYF. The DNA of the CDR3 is TGTGCCAGCAGCAAACAGGGGACCCAAGAGACCCAGTACTTC. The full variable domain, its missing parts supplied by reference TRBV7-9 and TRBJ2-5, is DTGVSQNPRHKITKRGQNVTFRCDPISEHNRLYWYRQTLGQGPEFLTYFQNEAQLEKSRLLSDRFSAERPKGSFSTLEIQRTEQGDSAMYLCASSKQGTQETQYFGPGTRLLVL.

The CDR3 DNA reads as TGTGCCAGCAGCTGGGACACCATCCAAGAGACCCAGTACTTC. Protein sequence: CASSWDTIQETQYF. This chain connects TRBV21-1 to TRBJ2-5; TRBD1 is taken as the D call from the table, unchecked against the DNA. TRBV21-1 is deemed a pseudogene. The length of the CDR3 is 14 residues.

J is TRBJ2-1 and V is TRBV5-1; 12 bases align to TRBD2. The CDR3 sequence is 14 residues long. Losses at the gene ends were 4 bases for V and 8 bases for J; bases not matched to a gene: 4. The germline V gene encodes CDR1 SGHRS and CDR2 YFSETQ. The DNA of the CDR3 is TGCGCCAGCAGCGGAACTAGCGGGAGGTATGAGCAGTTCTTC. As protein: CASSGTSGRYEQFF.

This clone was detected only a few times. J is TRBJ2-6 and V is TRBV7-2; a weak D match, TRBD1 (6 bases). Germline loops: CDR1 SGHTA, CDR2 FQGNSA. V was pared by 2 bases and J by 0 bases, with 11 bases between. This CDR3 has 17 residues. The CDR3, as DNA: TGTGCCAGCAGCTTAAGGACAGCAGGCTCTGGGGCCAACGTCCTGACTTTC. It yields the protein CASSLRTAGSGANVLTF.